The 28 T cell receptor beta chains below come from one sample, sequenced in a study of T cell responses to AZD1222 COVID-19 vaccine. Produced via immunoSEQ multiplex PCR; TCRdb's table is partial and in-frame only. The table records about 89,000 clones, 70% to 90% of them present only once. This specimen consisted of peripheral blood, obtained 28 days after the second AZD1222 dose. The receptors here all came from an adult who received the AZD1222 COVID-19 vaccine.

Turning to this clone: The sample contains more than one DNA sequence encoding this CDR3. The V and J genes are TRBV30 and TRBJ1-5; unclear D gene. This CDR3 is built from 12 residues. V lost 0 bases and J lost 4, with 4 bases in between. CDR1 and CDR2 from the germline V gene are GTSNPN and SVGIG (reference sequence). The chain's CDR3 is CAWSVGNQPQHF. The CDR3 DNA reads TGTGCCTGGAGTGTAGGGAATCAGCCCCAGCATTTT.

This clone is categorized as medium-sized. V gene TRBV27 combines with J gene TRBJ2-7; D gene uncertain. The CDR3 spans 15 residues. V was pared by 0 bases and J by 0 bases, with 9 bases between. Germline CDR1 and CDR2: MNHEY and SMNVEV (reference sequence). This CDR3 reads CASSLSVPISYEQYF. The CDR3 DNA reads TGTGCCAGCAGTTTATCAGTCCCGATCTCCTACGAGCAGTACTTC.

The chain carries TRBV6-5 and TRBJ1-5, with D unclear. V was cut by 2 bases and J by 9 bases, with 14 bases left in between. The CDR3 has 14 residues. Germline loops: CDR1 MNHEY, CDR2 SVGAGI. CDR3 protein: CASSYRTDMPPQHF. The CDR3 nucleotides read TGTGCCAGCAGTTACAGGACCGACATGCCGCCCCAGCATTTT.

This chain connects TRBV12-3 or TRBV12-4 to TRBJ1-1; D unclear. The CDR3 runs 13 residues. Between the trimmed V and J ends, which lost 3 bases and 6 bases, there was a span of 11 bases. CDR3 DNA sequence: TGTGCCAGCAGTTTGGCTCCGAGGGCTGAAGCTTTCTTT. It yields the protein CASSLAPRAEAFF.

This clone occurred once. The chain employs TRBV4-2 and TRBJ1-1, with TRBD1 identical over 9 bases. Trimming cost V 4 bases and J 0 bases; bases outside gene matches: 9. This CDR3 contains 17 residues. Per the germline V gene, CDR1 is LGHNA and CDR2 is YNFKEQ. The CDR3 region has the DNA TGTGCCAGCAGCCCAAAAACAGGGGGCGAGGTGAACACTGAAGCTTTCTTT. The encoded protein is CASSPKTGGEVNTEAFF.

The chain combines TRBV5-1 with TRBJ2-3; 8 bases fit TRBD1. CDR1 and CDR2 (germline): SGHRS, YFSETQ. The V gene end was trimmed by 0 bases and the J gene end by 2 bases; junction bases not matched to a gene: 2. There are 15 residues in the CDR3. The CDR3 reads CASSLGTGLTDTQYF. Written as DNA, the CDR3 is TGCGCCAGCAGCTTGGGGACAGGGCTCACAGATACGCAGTATTTT.

The rearrangement links TRBV19 to TRBJ2-2; no clear D gene. The CDR3 extends over 14 amino acids. Germline V gene sequence: CDR1 LNHDA, CDR2 SQIVND (reference sequence). The ends were cut back, 4 bases at V and 5 bases at J, with 11 bases in the middle. CDR3 residues: CASSTSFETGELFF. Here the CDR3 DNA reads TGTGCCAGTAGTACCAGCTTCGAAACCGGGGAGCTGTTTTTT.

This clone has only a few counts. The J gene is TRBJ1-2, the V gene TRBV6-2 or TRBV6-3; TRBD1 matches at 8 bases. CDR3 length equals 14 residues. The germline V gene has CDR1 MNHEY and CDR2 SVGEGT. Trimming took 4 bases from V and 8 from J; bases not matched to a gene: 9. The CDR3 protein is CASSFPGQGIGYTF. The CDR3 DNA sequence: TGTGCCAGCAGTTTCCCCGGACAGGGTATCGGCTACACCTTC.

The chain is built from TRBV14 and TRBJ1-3; TRBD1 matches 8 bases. The CDR3 loop spans 16 amino acids. CDR1 SGHDN and CDR2 FVKESK come from the germline V gene. Germline trimming cut 0 bases from V and 2 bases from J; bases unmatched to any gene: 3. The CDR3 DNA reads as TGTGCCAGCAGCCAAGATTCGACAGGGGCTGGAAACACCATATATTTT. Amino acid sequence: CASSQDSTGAGNTIYF.

The chain joins TRBV6-6 to TRBJ1-1; D not resolved. The CDR3 spans 11 residues. V gave up 2 bases and J gave up 11 bases, with 9 bases separating them. Germline V gene sequence: CDR1 MNHNY, CDR2 SVGAGI (reference sequence). For the CDR3, the DNA is TGTGCCAGCAGTTACGACCTGGGGGCTTTCTTT. Its protein product is CASSYDLGAFF.

This sequence joins TRBV5-8 and TRBJ2-5; 7 bases are a match to TRBD2. CDR1 is SGHTS and CDR2 is YDEGEE in the germline V gene. The V and J ends lost 2 bases and 1 base, in that order; junction bases with no gene match: 5. CDR3 size: 15 residues. CDR3 amino acids: CASSFLSGGQETQYF. Here the CDR3 DNA reads TGTGCCAGCAGCTTCCTCTCGGGGGGCCAAGAGACCCAGTACTTC.

The chain recombines TRBV5-6 with TRBJ2-3; 8 bases line up with TRBD1. This CDR3 comprises 16 residues. CDR1 is SGHDT and CDR2 is YYEEEE in the germline V gene. After removal of 1 base from V and 2 bases from J, the junction contained 6 bases not matched to a gene. Here the CDR3 reads CASSLLGQGFTDTQYF. Here the CDR3 DNA reads TGTGCCAGCAGCTTGCTTGGACAGGGATTCACAGATACGCAGTATTTT. Complete variable domain (other parts from reference TRBV5-6 and TRBJ2-3): DAGVTQSPTHLIKTRGQQVTLRCSPKSGHDTVSWYQQALGQGPQFIFQYYEEEERQRGNFPDRFSGHQFPNYSSELNVNALLLGDSALYLCASSLLGQGFTDTQYFGPGTRLTVL.

Only one count was recorded for this clone. The CDR3 sequence is CASSVGRGATNYGYTF. The CDR3 DNA reads as TGTGCCAGCAGCGTAGGCAGGGGGGCGACCAACTATGGCTACACCTTC. This sequence joins TRBV9 and TRBJ1-2; 7 bases map to TRBD1. CDR3 length: 16 amino acids. Germline V gene lookup returns CDR1 SGDLS and CDR2 YYNGEE. The J segment lost 2 bases and the V segment lost 0 bases, leaving 7 bases of the junction unmatched.

The CDR3 is CASGGNTIYF. The CDR3 DNA sequence: TGTGCCAGCGGTGGAAACACCATATATTTT. V usage is TRBV5-8 and J usage is TRBJ1-3; D not resolved. The CDR3 sequence is 10 residues long. The germline V gene encodes CDR1 SGHTS and CDR2 YDEGEE. V lost 7 bases to trimming and J lost 3 bases, with 2 bases between them.

The V call is TRBV30, the J call TRBJ2-5; 9 bases line up with TRBD2. The germline gives CDR1 GTSNPN, CDR2 SVGIG (reference sequence). The CDR3 spans 19 residues. V shed 3 bases, J shed 2 bases, and the junction held 19 bases outside the gene matches. The CDR3 spells CAWSLPPWVAGAGQETQYF. CDR3 sequence (DNA): TGTGCCTGGAGCCTTCCTCCGTGGGTAGCGGGGGCAGGTCAAGAGACCCAGTACTTC.

The V and J genes are TRBV2 and TRBJ1-3; D not resolved. The germline V gene has CDR1 SNHLY and CDR2 FYNNEI. CDR3 length equals 15 residues. The V and J ends lost 5 bases and 0 bases respectively, with 11 bases between them. DNA for the CDR3: TGTGCCAGCAGTCCCTCCACAGTCTCTGGAAACACCATATATTTT. Translation: CASSPSTVSGNTIYF.

This clone was found once. The chain carries TRBV19 and TRBJ2-1; 12 bases fit TRBD1. V lost 5 bases and J lost 7; bases outside the gene matches: 9. The CDR3 is made up of 16 amino acids. Looked up from germline, CDR1 is LNHDA and CDR2 is SQIVND (reference sequence). CDR3 sequence (DNA): TGTGCCAGTAGTTGGGGACAGGGGGCGTTGGGGAATGAGCAGTTCTTC. Protein sequence: CASSWGQGALGNEQFF.

The chain employs TRBV11-2 and TRBJ1-2; TRBD1 might be the D (6 bases). Germline loops: CDR1 SGHAT, CDR2 FQNNGV. The CDR3 loop spans 15 amino acids. The V and J ends lost 4 bases and 1 base respectively, with 13 bases between them. The CDR3 region has the DNA TGTGCCAGCAGCTCCCGGGGGCTACATAACTATGGCTACACCTTC. Amino acids: CASSSRGLHNYGYTF.

This sequence joins TRBV11-1 and TRBJ2-3; weak D call: TRBD1 (5 bases). The V and J ends lost 1 base and 2 bases respectively, with 13 bases between them. This CDR3 contains 16 residues. The germline V gene encodes CDR1 SGHAT and CDR2 FQDESV (reference sequence). DNA of the CDR3: TGTGCCAGCAGCTTAGAGGTGGGGCGATTCACAGATACGCAGTATTTT. Protein sequence: CASSLEVGRFTDTQYF.

The chain recombines TRBV19 with TRBJ2-7; the match to TRBD2 covers 7 bases. Germline-derived CDR1 and CDR2 are LNHDA and SQIVND (reference sequence). The junction had 5 bases not matched to a gene; V was cut back by 3 bases and J by 0 bases. The CDR3 is 15 amino acids. As DNA, the CDR3 is TGTGCCAGTAGTATGTCGGGGGGTGCCTCCTACGAGCAGTACTTC. It yields the protein CASSMSGGASYEQYF.

Note on this clone: Different DNA sequences within this sample yield the same CDR3. This chain joins TRBV10-2 and TRBJ2-7; no definite D call. Germline CDR1 WSHSY, CDR2 SAAADI. CDR3 size: 12 residues. The germline V and J ends were trimmed by 3 bases and 2 bases, with 5 bases remaining between them. This CDR3 is CASSESPYEQYF. CDR3 nucleotide sequence: TGCGCCAGCAGTGAAAGCCCCTACGAGCAGTACTTC.

The genes are TRBV7-6 and TRBJ2-7, with D perhaps TRBD1 or TRBD2 (5 bases each). The CDR3 covers 16 residues. Between the trimmed V and J ends, which lost 5 bases and 0 bases, there was a span of 17 bases. Germline V lookup: CDR1 SGHVS, CDR2 FNYEAQ. This chain's CDR3 is CASSANRDGISYEQYF. The CDR3 DNA follows: TGTGCCAGCAGCGCAAACCGGGACGGTATCTCCTACGAGCAGTACTTC.

The rearrangement links TRBV5-1 to TRBJ1-1; D is perhaps TRBD1 (6 bases). This CDR3 contains 16 residues. Trimming removed 1 base at V and 2 bases at J, with 15 bases between. The germline CDR1 and CDR2 sequences are SGHRS and YFSETQ. The CDR3 loop is CASSLSPFGGNTEAFF. The DNA of the CDR3 is TGCGCCAGCAGCTTGTCCCCTTTCGGGGGCAACACTGAAGCTTTCTTT.

The chain carries TRBV6-5 and TRBJ1-5, with D possibly being TRBD1 (5 bases). Germline V lookup: CDR1 MNHEY, CDR2 SVGAGI. Trimming shortened V by 7 bases and J by 6 bases, and 16 bases separated the two germline ends. The CDR3 has 14 amino acids. CDR3 in amino acids: CASNLLRGSQPQHF. Written as DNA, the CDR3 is TGTGCCAGCAACCTACTTAGGGGATCTCAGCCCCAGCATTTT.

The rearrangement links TRBV4-2 to TRBJ1-2; TRBD1 is a possible D gene (5 bases). This CDR3 region has 16 residues. The germline CDR1 and CDR2 sequences are LGHNA and YNFKEQ. Trimming pared 4 bases from V and 2 bases from J, leaving 17 bases between. Here the CDR3 reads CASSLEPPGFNYGYTF. The CDR3 DNA reads as TGTGCCAGCAGCCTTGAACCCCCAGGGTTCAACTATGGCTACACCTTC.

The rearrangement joins TRBV5-4 to TRBJ1-1; the D gene is possibly TRBD1 (6 bases). Germline V CDR1 and CDR2: SGHNT, YYREEE (reference sequence). Trimming pared 0 bases from V and 1 base from J, leaving 10 bases between. The CDR3 spans 15 residues. In nucleotides, the CDR3 is TGTGCCAGCAGCTTGGCCGAACAGGGGAACACTGAAGCTTTCTTT. Residues: CASSLAEQGNTEAFF.

The genes are TRBV5-5 and TRBJ1-1; D gene unclear. The CDR3 has 15 amino acids. V was pared by 1 base and J by 4 bases, with 14 bases between. The germline V gene encodes CDR1 SGHKS and CDR2 YYEKEE (reference sequence). The CDR3 DNA reads as TGTGCCAGCAGCTTGTTTGTCAGGTGGGGCACTGAAGCTTTCTTT. This sequence encodes CASSLFVRWGTEAFF.

The chain employs TRBV5-4 and TRBJ1-5, with 8 bases aligning to TRBD1. The CDR3 runs 13 residues. Germline CDR1 SGHNT, CDR2 YYREEE (reference sequence). Germline trimming cut 4 bases from V and 5 bases from J; bases unmatched to any gene: 2. The CDR3 reads CASSPDRDQPQHF. As DNA, the CDR3 is TGTGCCAGCAGCCCGGACAGGGATCAGCCCCAGCATTTT.